This T cell receptor beta chain was identified in a study of persistence of HIV-infected CD4 T cells. Broader study findings: Bulk TCR data could not be restricted to HIV-1-infected CMV-responding cells.

A word on this clone: The antigen remains unidentified.

Lysates of CMV-infected fibroblasts at approximately 10 ug/mL stimulated these cells. Sorting selected CD4+ T cells upregulating both CD40 ligand and CD69. For at least 4 years, plasma HIV-1 RNA was undetectable (<50 copies/mL). V lost 4 bases and J lost 4; bases outside the gene matches: 9. The germline CDR1 and CDR2 sequences are SGHDT and YYEEEE. The CDR3 runs to 15 residues. The immunoSEQ assay was version 4, run in survey mode. The data were produced by immunoSEQ multiplex PCR, yet TCRdb's version contains in-frame clones alone and is incomplete. The table has over 6,000 clones, 70% to 80% seen once.

The V call is TRBV5-6, the J call TRBJ2-5; 8 bases line up with TRBD2. This clonotype originated in an adult woman with HIV who was CMV-seropositive. The sample here was CD4+ T cells sorted from PBMCs after roughly 18-hour stimulation, taken from a patient who received antiretroviral therapy. CDR3 sequence: CASSPLLAAGETQYF. The CDR3 bases are TGTGCCAGCAGCCCCCTACTAGCGGCGGGAGAGACCCAGTACTTC.